The T cell receptor (beta chain) described here comes from a study of response to subunit inactivated influenza vaccine. Study-level points and caveats: Every seasonal influenza vaccination brings in few new T cells, the authors suggested.

The sample holds one count of this clonotype. Its antigen is unidentified. From the RT-PCR reads, TCRdb called clonotypes with MiXCR, one entry per CDR3 protein. Of about 480,000 distinct CDR3 sequences in the sample, approximately 11% were seen once. Trimming removed 0 bases from V and 5 bases from J; junction bases left unmatched: 5. The CDR3 consists of 15 residues. Germline loops: CDR1 SGHVS, CDR2 FQNEAQ. Source: PBMCs from blood, taken about 6 weeks after vaccination. This chain connects TRBV7-8 to TRBJ2-5, with TRBD1 matching 8 bases. The receptor's source is a man aged 50-60 years who received an inactivated influenza vaccine. The DNA for the CDR3 is TGTGCCAGCAGCTTAGCTCAGGGGGCGGTTGAGACCCAGTACTTC. It codes for CASSLAQGAVETQYF. Combining the CDR3 with reference TRBV7-8 and TRBJ2-5 gives the whole variable domain GAGVSQSPRYKVAKRGQDVALRCDPISGHVSLFWYQQALGQGPEFLTYFQNEAQLDKSGLPSDRFFAERPEGSVSTLKIQRTQQEDSAVYLCASSLAQGAVETQYFGPGTRLLVL.